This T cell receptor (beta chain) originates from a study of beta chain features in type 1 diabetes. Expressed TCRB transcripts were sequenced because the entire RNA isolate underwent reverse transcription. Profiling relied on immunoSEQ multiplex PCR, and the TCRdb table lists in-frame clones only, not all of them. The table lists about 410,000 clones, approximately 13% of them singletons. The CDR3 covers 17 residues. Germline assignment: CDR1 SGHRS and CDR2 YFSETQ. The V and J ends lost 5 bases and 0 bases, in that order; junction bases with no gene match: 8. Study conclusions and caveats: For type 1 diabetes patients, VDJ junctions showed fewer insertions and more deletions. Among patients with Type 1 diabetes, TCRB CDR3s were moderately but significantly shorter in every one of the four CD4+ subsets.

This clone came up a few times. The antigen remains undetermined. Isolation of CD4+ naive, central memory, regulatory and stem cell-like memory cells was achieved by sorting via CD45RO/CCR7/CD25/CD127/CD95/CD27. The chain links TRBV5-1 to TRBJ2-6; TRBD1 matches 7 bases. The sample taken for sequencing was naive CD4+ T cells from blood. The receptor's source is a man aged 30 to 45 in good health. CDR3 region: CASRSGTDPSGANVLTF. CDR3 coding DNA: TGCGCCAGCAGGTCCGGGACAGACCCCTCTGGGGCCAACGTCCTGACTTTC.